This T cell receptor (beta chain) was observed in a study of CXCR3-negative and CXCR3-positive naive CD8 T cells (dated by TCRdb to about 2019). Regarding the study in general: In total, approximately 140 million TRB reads were obtained, which works out to roughly 1.5 +/- 0.3 million reads per library. Data from some twelve donors, pooled across two independent experiments, went into the diversity and physicochemical repertoire analyses. TRBV-TRBJ cluster analysis included naive subsets from roughly 5 donors and memory cells from 3 donors.

General conclusions and limits of the study: Because surface CD5, which is linked to self-reactivity in mice, was comparable between the naive subsets, TCR interaction strength was also inferred from TRB CDR3 physicochemical properties. Within the same donor, TRBV-TRBJ usage looked similar between naive CXCR3-negative and CXCR3-positive cells, but memory cells had distinct patterns. Comparably high repertoire diversity was found in both naive subsets, whereas much lower repertoire diversity was found in memory CD8+ T cells. CXCR3 expression partially decreased after cryopreservation, so most assays used freshly isolated PBMCs. Compared with CXCR3-negative naive cells, CXCR3-positive naive cells had TRB CDR3s with higher hydrophobicity (lower Kidera factor 4), lower energy, and higher strength and volume indices.

Points on this clonotype: This clone's antigen is unknown.

Each CD8+ T cell subset was flow-sorted in triplicate, with some 300,000 cells per subset placed directly into RLT lysis buffer. To keep memory contaminants out, a stringent definition of naive CD8+ T cells was applied: CD45RO-CCR7+CD27+CD95-. Peripheral blood mononuclear cells were isolated from buffy coats using standard density gradient centrifugation. A FACSAria III was used to flow-sort naive CD8+ T cells into CXCR3-negative and CXCR3-positive populations. Total RNA was extracted from sorted cells with an RNeasy Mini Kit. The sequencer listed for this sample is NextSeq 550. The Human TCR Profiling Kit (MiLaboratory) was used to prepare UMI-labeled 5' RACE TRB cDNA libraries. cDNA synthesis used the entire amount of extracted RNA, and PCR amplification then used the entire amount of cDNA produced. Libraries were prepared in parallel using an identical number of PCR cycles. As for how the authors treated the data: MIGEC and MiXCR extracted about 50,000 +/- 10,000 unique UMI-labeled TRB cDNA molecules per library, requiring at least two reads per UMI. On average, approximately 40,000 +/- 10,000 functional in-frame TRB CDR3 nucleotide clonotypes lacking stop codons were found per library. After downsampling to 5000 UMI-labeled TRB molecules per sample, diversity metrics, including normalized Shannon-Wiener and Chao1, were computed in VDJtools. For the central five CDR3 residues, VDJtools calculated physicochemical properties weighted by clonotype size, namely interaction energy, strength, volume and Kidera factor 4. After TCRdb reprocessed the reads, each CDR3 protein sequence was kept as one row, without DNA. Here the V and J calls rest on TCRdb's processing, not on the authors' analysis. The record for this sample contains about 130,000 distinct CDR3 sequences. The ten largest clones take up roughly 0.6% of the sample.

From cysteine to phenylalanine, the CDR3 is 13 amino acids long. DNA was not recorded. CDR1 and CDR2, per the germline V gene, are MNHEY and SVGAGI. This receptor was obtained from a human donor in good health. Some clones in this sample may be carry-over from other donors' samples. Sequencing was done on a sample of naive CXCR3+ CD8+ T cells from blood. The cell subset or site label on this specimen signifies: CD45RO-CCR7+CD27+CD95- naive CD8+ T cells expressing CXCR3 (TNR3+). Recombination joined TRBV6-5 with TRBJ2-5; there is no DNA to check the TCRdb D call of TRBD2. The CDR3 reads as follows: CASSTEEKETQYF.